The 14 T cell receptor beta chains below were found in one sample sequenced in a study of cytomegalovirus exposure and HLA in healthy donors. Amplification used 60 Vbeta primers and 13 Jbeta primers. Data came from immunoSEQ multiplex PCR; TCRdb stores just in-frame clones and leaves some out. The data hold 30,000 to 40,000 clones, with 65% to 85% observed a single time. Sequencing was performed on PBMCs. The receptors here all came from a woman in her thirties in good health and CMV-seropositive.

V is TRBV25-1 and J is TRBJ2-7; the match to TRBD2 covers 13 bases. CDR3 length: 18 residues. Germline CDR1 and CDR2: MGHDK and SYGVNS. The V gene end was trimmed by 9 bases and the J gene end by 0 bases; junction bases not matched to a gene: 14. The CDR3 nucleotides read TGTGCCAGTACCCCGGGACTAGCGGGATCCGCAAGCTCCTACGAGCAGTACTTC. Translation gives CASTPGLAGSASSYEQYF.

This clone showed up just a few times. The V and J genes are TRBV30 and TRBJ1-2, with TRBD1 as a possible D gene (6 bases). Germline V gene data show CDR1 as GTSNPN and CDR2 as SVGIG (reference sequence). This CDR3 is 14 amino acids long. V lost 5 bases and J 5 bases, leaving 18 bases between the germline ends. The CDR3 sequence is CAWATVGQRYGYTF. CDR3 sequence (DNA): TGTGCCTGGGCCACCGTCGGACAGCGATATGGCTACACCTTC. Full variable domain (outside the CDR3, taken from reference TRBV30 and TRBJ1-2): SQTIHQWPATLVQPVGSPLSLECTVEGTSNPNLYWYRQAAGRGLQLLFYSVGIGQISSEVPQNLSASRPQDRQFILSSKKLLLSDSGFYLCAWATVGQRYGYTFGSGTRLTVV.

V and J are TRBV7-6 and TRBJ2-5; TRBD2 matches at 11 bases. CDR3 length: 14 amino acids. V lost 3 bases, J lost 5 bases, and 2 bases stayed unmatched. Germline values: CDR1 SGHVS, CDR2 FNYEAQ. The chain's CDR3 is CASSFSGGAETQYF. The CDR3 region has the DNA TGTGCCAGCAGCTTTAGCGGGGGGGCGGAGACCCAGTACTTC.

This clone appeared a few times. The chain couples TRBV7-6 to TRBJ2-2, with D perhaps TRBD2 (5 bases). The V gene's germline CDR1 is SGHVS and CDR2 FNYEAQ. This CDR3 has 14 residues. V lost 5 bases and J 6 bases, leaving 13 bases between the germline ends. The CDR3 bases are TGTGCCAGCAGCGACGGGAACGAGGCCGGGGAGCTGTTTTTT. Residues: CASSDGNEAGELFF. The entire variable domain, with the rest obtained from reference TRBV7-6 and TRBJ2-2, is as follows: GAGVSQSPRYKVTKRGQDVALRCDPISGHVSLYWYRQALGQGPEFLTYFNYEAQQDKSGLPNDRFSAERPEGSISTLTIQRTEQRDSAMYRCASSDGNEAGELFFGEGSRLTVL.

CDR3 coding DNA: TGTGCCGGAGGCACAGGGGTAGGCAATCAGCCCCAGCATTTT. Encoded protein: CAGGTGVGNQPQHF. The V gene is TRBV2, the J gene TRBJ1-5; 7 nucleotides align to TRBD1. CDR1 is SNHLY and CDR2 is FYNNEI in the germline V gene. V lost 11 bases, J lost 2 bases, and 9 bases stayed unmatched. This CDR3 is 14 amino acids long.

The rearrangement uses TRBV19 and TRBJ2-2; tentative D call: TRBD1 (6 bases). Germline V gene sequence: CDR1 LNHDA, CDR2 SQIVND (reference sequence). The CDR3 loop spans 16 amino acids. V was trimmed by 10 bases and J by 3 bases, leaving 21 bases between them. The CDR3 spells CATTPERGKDTGELFF. CDR3 DNA sequence: TGTGCCACCACCCCGGAGAGGGGGAAGGACACCGGGGAGCTGTTTTTT.

This chain connects TRBV18 to TRBJ2-7; 10 positions match TRBD2. Germline V gene lookup returns CDR1 KGHSH and CDR2 LQKENI. V was pared by 0 bases and J by 2 bases, with 4 bases of the junction left unmatched. The CDR3 runs 16 residues. The CDR3 DNA follows: TGTGCCAGCTCACCACCTGTAGCGGGAGGCGCCTACGAGCAGTACTTC. It translates to CASSPPVAGGAYEQYF.

The V and J genes are TRBV30 and TRBJ1-2; TRBD1 is a possible D gene (6 bases). This CDR3 is built from 14 residues. Trimming shortened V by 4 bases and J by 7 bases, and 19 bases separated the two germline ends. Germline CDR1 is GTSNPN and CDR2 is SVGIG (reference sequence). The chain's CDR3 is CAWTPDGGPCGYTF. Here the CDR3 DNA reads TGTGCCTGGACCCCGGACGGGGGGCCCTGTGGCTACACCTTC.

V and J are TRBV18 and TRBJ1-1; perhaps TRBD1 as D (6 bases). Germline V CDR1 and CDR2: KGHSH, LQKENI. This CDR3 region has 14 residues. Trimming took off 4 bases at V and 1 base at J, with 10 bases between the two ends. CDR3 amino acids: CASSQDRKNTEAFF. The CDR3 bases are TGTGCCAGCTCACAGGACAGAAAGAACACTGAAGCTTTCTTT.

V is TRBV6-6 and J is TRBJ1-1; 11 bases align to TRBD1. Germline V gene lookup returns CDR1 MNHNY and CDR2 SVGAGI (reference sequence). The CDR3 runs 15 residues. Germline trimming cut 5 bases from V and 5 bases from J; bases unmatched to any gene: 7. CDR3 amino acids: CASSGPGQGGTEAFF. CDR3 nucleotides: TGTGCCAGCAGTGGCCCGGGACAGGGGGGTACTGAAGCTTTCTTT.

This clone appeared a single time. V is TRBV6-6 and J is TRBJ2-7, with TRBD1 identical over 9 bases. Trimming removed 4 bases from V and 2 bases from J; junction bases left unmatched: 6. Germline assignment: CDR1 MNHNY and CDR2 SVGAGI (reference sequence). The CDR3 sequence is 15 residues long. The CDR3 is CASSSSGTGPYEQYF. CDR3 coding DNA: TGTGCCAGCAGTTCGTCCGGGACAGGGCCCTACGAGCAGTACTTC.

The rearrangement links TRBV10-2 to TRBJ1-4; no clear D. CDR3 length: 15 amino acids. CDR1 and CDR2 (germline): WSHSY, SAAADI. Trimming took off 7 bases at V and 6 bases at J, with 18 bases between the two ends. The CDR3 loop is CASMRGPASDEKLFF. The CDR3 nucleotides read TGCGCCAGCATGCGCGGTCCGGCGTCAGATGAAAAACTGTTTTTT.

V is TRBV18 and J is TRBJ2-5; 7 bases map to TRBD1. The end of the DNA aligns better with TRBJ2-7, so the J call may be wrong. This CDR3 has 14 amino acids. The germline gives CDR1 KGHSH, CDR2 LQKENI. The chain's CDR3 is CASSPTGQTYEQYF. DNA for the CDR3: TGTGCCAGCTCACCAACGGGACAGACCTACGAGCAGTACTTC.

In the case of this clone: One end of the junction fails to match germline, which may point to a read error. Other DNA sequences in this specimen translate into the identical CDR3. The J gene is TRBJ1-2, the V gene TRBV11-2; 8 bases are shared with TRBD1. The V gene's germline CDR1 is SGHAT and CDR2 FQNNGV. The CDR3 sequence is 15 residues long. The CDR3 loop reads CASSLGQGTSYGYTF. DNA of the CDR3: TGCGCCAGCAGCCTAGGACAGGGAACGTCCTATGGCTACACCTTC.